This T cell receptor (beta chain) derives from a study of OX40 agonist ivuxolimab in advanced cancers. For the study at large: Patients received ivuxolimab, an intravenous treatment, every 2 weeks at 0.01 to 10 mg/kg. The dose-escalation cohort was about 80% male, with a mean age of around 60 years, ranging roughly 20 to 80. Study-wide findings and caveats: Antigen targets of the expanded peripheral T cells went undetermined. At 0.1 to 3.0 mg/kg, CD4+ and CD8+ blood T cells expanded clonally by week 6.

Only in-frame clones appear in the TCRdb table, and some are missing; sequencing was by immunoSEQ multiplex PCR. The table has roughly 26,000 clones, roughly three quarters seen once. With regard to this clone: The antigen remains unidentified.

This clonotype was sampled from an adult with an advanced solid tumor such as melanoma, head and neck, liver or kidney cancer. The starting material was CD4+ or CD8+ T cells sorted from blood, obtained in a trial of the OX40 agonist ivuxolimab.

The CDR3 DNA reads as TGTGCCAGCAGCTTAGCGGGAAGGGAGCCAGATACGCAGTATTTT. Translated, it gives CASSLAGREPDTQYF. V is TRBV7-2 and J is TRBJ2-3, with TRBD2 as a possible D gene (5 bases). V lost 0 bases to trimming and J lost 4 bases, with 11 bases between them. CDR3 size: 15 residues. The V gene's germline CDR1 is SGHTA and CDR2 FQGNSA.